This TCR beta chain was sequenced during a study of identical twins. As for this clonotype: Antigen: not known.

Germline V CDR1 and CDR2: SGHTA, FQGNSA. V gave up 0 bases and J gave up 6 bases; unmatched junction bases: 8. The CDR3 extends over 16 amino acids. Study-wide points: Fewer insertions characterized abundant cord blood beta clonotypes, whereas memory repertoires showed none. Those out-of-frame alpha sequences shared by twins showed an excess of low generation probability. Excess sharing by twins proved weaker in beta out-of-frame sequences.

Carrying unique molecular identifiers, the cDNA also gained a universal primer site through template switching. In TCRdb, the 5' RACE reads were re-called with MiXCR into one record per CDR3 protein. The top ten clones hold around 1.9% of a sample with approximately 690,000 distinct CDR3 sequences, less than 7% of them seen once. The TCR sequence derives from a man aged 18 to 30 in good health. Material: naive T cells sorted from blood. The chain couples TRBV7-2 to TRBJ1-5; 7 positions agree with TRBD1. The CDR3 nucleotides read TGTGCCAGCAGCTTAGCTCCGAGACAGGGAAGTCAGCCCCAGCATTTT. Its translation is CASSLAPRQGSQPQHF.